Shown below are 18 T cell receptor beta chains from a single sample sequenced in a study of regulatory T cells in long-lasting Graves disease. This sample's time point: newly diagnosed GD, antithyroid drugs for less than 3 months. Extracted RNA from PBMCs served as the source of the TCR library. Relying on iRepertoire HTBI primers and Arm-PCR of CDR3 regions, the team built TCR beta libraries. MiXCR, applied by TCRdb to the multiplex PCR reads, yields one record per CDR3 protein. The sample contains 400,000 to 550,000 distinct CDR3 sequences, just under 15% of which appear only once. The sample was also reused in another study, on T cells in Graves' hyperthyroidism and ophthalmopathy.

This specimen consisted of peripheral blood mononuclear cells (PBMCs), obtained at new diagnosis, from a patient treated with antithyroid drugs. The receptors stem from a woman in her 30s with Graves disease.

This clonotype occurred a few times. The chain links TRBV12-3 or TRBV12-4 to TRBJ1-1; 7 bases fit TRBD1. The CDR3 covers 13 residues. V shed 7 bases, J shed 8 bases, and the junction held 10 bases outside the gene matches. The CDR3 DNA sequence: TGTGCCAGCACTTATGACCGAGGGGGCGAAGCTTTCTTT. Protein sequence: CASTYDRGGEAFF.

This rearrangement joins TRBV6-1 to TRBJ2-7, with 9 bases identical to TRBD1. The CDR3 contains 17 residues. The trim removed 9 bases at V and 0 bases at J, leaving 15 bases unmatched. Germline-derived CDR1 and CDR2 are MNHNS and SASEGT. The CDR3 region is CASGATGGAANSYEQYF. The CDR3 coding sequence is TGTGCCAGTGGAGCGACAGGGGGGGCTGCCAACTCCTACGAGCAGTACTTC.

This clonotype was recorded a few times. The gene calls are TRBV4-2 and TRBJ2-3; D unresolved. The CDR3 is 14 amino acids. V was cut by 0 bases and J by 0 bases, with 4 bases left in between. Germline assignment: CDR1 LGHNA and CDR2 YNFKEQ. Here the CDR3 DNA reads TGTGCCAGCAGCCAAGATTACAGCACAGATACGCAGTATTTT. It translates to CASSQDYSTDTQYF.

This clonotype was counted at least ten times. V is TRBV20-1 and J is TRBJ2-4, with 14 bases lining up with TRBD2. Germline loops: CDR1 DFQATT, CDR2 SNEGSKA (reference sequence). The CDR3 sequence is 14 residues long. V lost 3 bases, J lost 5 bases, and 0 bases stayed unmatched. Written as DNA, the CDR3 is TGCAGTGCTAGGACTAGCGGGAGGGAAAACATTCAGTACTTC. This sequence encodes CSARTSGRENIQYF.

The sample holds many counts of this clonotype. V usage is TRBV10-3 and J usage is TRBJ1-2; D is undetermined. The ends were cut back, 3 bases at V and 2 bases at J, with 7 bases in the middle. CDR3 length: 13 amino acids. Germline assignment: CDR1 ENHRY and CDR2 SYGVKD. This CDR3 reads CAISDELNYGYTF. The CDR3 DNA follows: TGTGCCATCAGTGACGAACTGAACTATGGCTACACCTTC.

V gene TRBV7-8 combines with J gene TRBJ1-5; D is uncertain. This CDR3 has 16 amino acids. V lost 5 bases and J 5 bases, leaving 19 bases between the germline ends. Germline V lookup: CDR1 SGHVS, CDR2 FQNEAQ. CDR3 residues: CASSPKRSQRDQPQHF. The CDR3 nucleotides read TGTGCCAGCAGCCCAAAGCGGTCCCAAAGAGATCAGCCCCAGCATTTT.

This clonotype was seen many times. The V and J genes are TRBV29-1 and TRBJ2-7, with 9 positions matching TRBD1. The V gene end was trimmed by 7 bases and the J gene end by 4 bases; junction bases not matched to a gene: 8. The CDR3 has 13 amino acids. Germline V gene data show CDR1 as SQVTM and CDR2 as ANQGSEA. DNA for the CDR3: TGCAGCGCATCCGGGACAGGGCCTTACGAGCAGTACTTC. Amino acid sequence: CSASGTGPYEQYF.

This chain joins TRBV5-1 and TRBJ2-2, with 7 bases fitting TRBD2. The CDR3 contains 15 residues. Germline V gene lookup returns CDR1 SGHRS and CDR2 YFSETQ. Trimming cost V 0 bases and J 5 bases; bases outside gene matches: 4. The CDR3 reads CASSLGTRITGELFF. The CDR3 nucleotides read TGCGCCAGCAGCTTGGGGACTAGAATAACCGGGGAGCTGTTTTTT.

This clonotype was detected only a few times. The J gene is TRBJ2-7, the V gene TRBV5-6, with D possibly called TRBD1 or TRBD2 (5 bases each). CDR3 length: 14 residues. CDR1 SGHDT and CDR2 YYEEEE come from the germline V gene. The ends were cut back, 4 bases at V and 3 bases at J, with 14 bases in the middle. CDR3 in amino acids: CASSGRDGVYEQYF. The CDR3 DNA reads TGTGCCAGCAGCGGCCGGGACGGAGTCTACGAGCAGTACTTC.

Many counts were recorded for this clonotype. This chain links TRBV7-6 with TRBJ2-3, with no clear D. CDR1 SGHVS and CDR2 FNYEAQ come from the germline V gene. The V end lost 0 bases, the J end lost 0 bases, and 13 bases lay between the germline ends. The CDR3 runs to 17 residues. CDR3: CASSLAWTAASTDTQYF. The CDR3 region has the DNA TGTGCCAGCAGCTTAGCCTGGACGGCAGCTAGCACAGATACGCAGTATTTT.

There are many counts of this clonotype. This rearrangement joins TRBV20-1 to TRBJ2-7; the match to TRBD2 covers 10 bases. Germline V CDR1 and CDR2: DFQATT, SNEGSKA (reference sequence). V dropped 0 bases and J dropped 2; count of bases not matched to a gene: 4. The CDR3 runs to 15 residues. CDR3 sequence: CSARDWLAGAYEQYF. The CDR3 bases are TGCAGTGCTAGAGATTGGCTAGCGGGAGCCTACGAGCAGTACTTC.

This clonotype was detected ten times or more. Here the CDR3 DNA reads TGTGCCAGCAGCCTCGGGTTGAGCTATGGCTACACCTTC. It is translated as CASSLGLSYGYTF. The V gene is TRBV5-6, the J gene TRBJ1-2; D is undetermined. V gave up 4 bases and J gave up 4 bases, with 11 bases separating them. Germline V lookup: CDR1 SGHDT, CDR2 YYEEEE. The CDR3 covers 13 residues.

In its sample, this clonotype was seen a few times. The rearrangement links TRBV7-9 to TRBJ2-5, with 7 bases matching TRBD2. Germline loops: CDR1 SEHNR, CDR2 FQNEAQ (reference sequence). There are 15 residues in the CDR3. The J segment lost 4 bases and the V segment lost 8 bases, leaving 13 bases of the junction unmatched. Written as DNA, the CDR3 is TGTGCCAGCGGCCGTACTAGCGCGAGGGGAGAGACCCAGTACTTC. Protein sequence: CASGRTSARGETQYF.

The V call is TRBV29-1, the J call TRBJ1-1, with 10 bases that match TRBD1. V lost 7 bases, J lost 4 bases, and 9 bases stayed unmatched. CDR3 length: 14 residues. From germline, CDR1 is SQVTM and CDR2 ANQGSEA. DNA of the CDR3: TGCAGCGCCGTACCGGGACAGGGGTTCACTGAAGCTTTCTTT. This sequence encodes CSAVPGQGFTEAFF.

Notes on this clonotype: A read error may account for a junction end that differs from germline. The V call is TRBV6-2 or TRBV6-3, the J call TRBJ2-7; D is unclear. This CDR3 region has 10 residues. Germline lookup yields CDR1 MNHEY and CDR2 SVGEGT. The CDR3 spells CASNRDDQYF. In DNA form, the CDR3 reads TGTGCCAGCAATCGTGACGACCAGTACTTC.

The chain employs TRBV5-1 and TRBJ2-7; 8 bases line up with TRBD2. Germline assignment: CDR1 SGHRS and CDR2 YFSETQ. The CDR3 is made up of 13 amino acids. J gave up 1 base and V 7 bases, and 4 bases lay outside the gene matches. In nucleotides, the CDR3 is TGCGCCAGCTCGGGAGGGACATCCTACGAGCAGTACTTC. Translating it yields CASSGGTSYEQYF.

This clonotype was found a few times. The V call is TRBV2, the J call TRBJ2-3; possible D gene TRBD2, 5 bases. CDR1 is SNHLY and CDR2 is FYNNEI in the germline V gene. There are 14 residues in the CDR3. Trimming removed 7 bases at V and 0 bases at J, with 11 bases between. Written as DNA, the CDR3 is TGTGCCAGCAAACTAGAGACTAGCACAGATACGCAGTATTTT. This codes for CASKLETSTDTQYF.

This clonotype was detected only a few times. J is TRBJ2-1 and V is TRBV5-1; 7 bases line up with TRBD1. Germline V gene sequence: CDR1 SGHRS, CDR2 YFSETQ. Trimming removed 2 bases from V and 9 bases from J; junction bases left unmatched: 5. There are 13 residues in the CDR3. The CDR3 region has the DNA TGCGCCAGCAGCTTTACAGGGGACCGTGAGCAGTTCTTC. Translated: CASSFTGDREQFF.